Below, 30 T cell receptor beta chains from the same sample are listed, as sequenced in a study of cytomegalovirus exposure and HLA in healthy donors. Here immunoSEQ multiplex PCR was the method, and the copy in TCRdb shows in-frame clones only, minus some. The table lists approximately 200,000 clones, 84% of them singletons, with about an eighth in the top ten. Input material: PBMCs. These receptors were taken from a young woman in good health and CMV-seropositive.

Here the CDR3 DNA reads TGTGCCAGTCGGTATAGCAATCAGCCCCAGCATTTT. This sequence encodes CASRYSNQPQHF. V and J are TRBV28 and TRBJ1-5; no reliable D call. Germline loops: CDR1 MDHEN, CDR2 SYDVKM. This CDR3 comprises 12 residues. Trimming took 9 bases from V and 0 from J, leaving 6 bases between them.

V usage is TRBV6-1 and J usage is TRBJ1-5; D remains unclear. CDR1 and CDR2 from the germline V gene are MNHNS and SASEGT. V lost 5 bases and J lost 6, with 5 bases in between. This CDR3 has 11 residues. CDR3 sequence (DNA): TGTGCCAGCAGTCCCGGTCAGCCCCAGCATTTT. This gives the protein CASSPGQPQHF.

The chain uses TRBV18 and TRBJ2-2; 10 bases agree with TRBD2. The junction had 5 bases not matched to a gene; V was cut back by 0 bases and J by 4 bases. Germline-derived CDR1 and CDR2 are KGHSH and LQKENI. The CDR3 loop spans 17 amino acids. CDR3 sequence reads: CASSPPVLAGSTGELFF. CDR3 in DNA: TGTGCCAGCTCACCACCGGTACTAGCGGGGTCCACCGGGGAGCTGTTTTTT.

CDR3 coding DNA: TGTGCCAGCAATAGCGGCACTAGAGCCTACGAGCAGTACTTC. Protein sequence: CASNSGTRAYEQYF. V and J are TRBV25-1 and TRBJ2-7; possible D gene TRBD2, 6 bases. Trimming removed 7 bases from V and 2 bases from J, with 15 bases in between. This CDR3 comprises 14 residues. The germline V gene encodes CDR1 MGHDK and CDR2 SYGVNS.

The chain uses TRBV13 and TRBJ2-7; D possibly corresponds to TRBD2 (6 bases). The V end was cut by 5 bases, the J end by 3 bases, with 11 bases between. There are 13 residues in the CDR3. The V gene's germline CDR1 is PRHDT and CDR2 FYEKMQ (reference sequence). CDR3 DNA: TGTGCCAGCAGCCAACGGGGAGGCTACGAGCAGTACTTC. This sequence encodes CASSQRGGYEQYF.

In this sample, this clone turned up a few times. The gene calls are TRBV27 and TRBJ2-2; D remains unclear. CDR3 length: 12 amino acids. Trimming removed 8 bases at V and 3 bases at J, with 7 bases between. Germline V gene sequence: CDR1 MNHEY, CDR2 SMNVEV (reference sequence). The CDR3 sequence is CASGQYTGELFF. For the CDR3, the DNA is TGTGCCAGCGGCCAGTACACCGGGGAGCTGTTTTTT.

This clone was seen only once. CDR3 residues: CASSYRDSTTEAFF. As DNA, the CDR3 is TGTGCCAGCAGTTACCGGGACAGCACCACTGAAGCTTTCTTT. This chain links TRBV6-5 with TRBJ1-1; 7 bases are shared with TRBD1. Germline CDR1 and CDR2: MNHEY and SVGAGI. The CDR3 sequence is 14 residues long. The junction had 4 bases not matched to a gene; V was cut back by 2 bases and J by 4 bases.

Remarks on this clone: One junction end disagrees with the germline gene, perhaps due to a read error. The V call is TRBV6-6, the J call TRBJ2-7, with D unclear. The CDR3 loop spans 12 amino acids. CDR1 is MNHNY and CDR2 is SVGAGI in the germline V gene (reference sequence). CDR3 DNA sequence: TGTGCCAGCAGTTACTCGCGCACAGAAGTAAAATTC. It translates to CASSYSRTEVKF.

On this clone: Compared with germline, one end of the junction differs, possibly owing to a read error. This chain joins TRBV20-1 and TRBJ2-1, with 10 bases matching TRBD2. The CDR3 is 9 amino acids. CDR1 is DFQATT, CDR2 SNEGSKA, per germline (reference sequence). The CDR3 loop reads CSTSGVKFF. CDR3 coding DNA: TGCAGTACTAGCGGGGTGAAGTTCTTC.

The chain employs TRBV28 and TRBJ2-3, with TRBD2 identical over 7 bases. Germline CDR1 and CDR2: MDHEN and SYDVKM. The CDR3 spans 14 residues. J was trimmed by 1 base and V by 5 bases; bases with no gene match: 3. The CDR3 DNA is TGTGCCAGCAGTCGGGAGGCTCGCACAGATACGCAGTATTTT. Its protein is CASSREARTDTQYF.

The CDR3 here is CASSFGAGNYGYTF. The CDR3 DNA reads as TGTGCCAGCAGCTTTGGGGCAGGGAACTATGGCTACACCTTC. This chain links TRBV9 with TRBJ1-2; D is perhaps TRBD1 (5 bases). CDR1 and CDR2 (germline): SGDLS, YYNGEE. This CDR3 spans 14 amino acids. The ends were cut back, 4 bases at V and 2 bases at J, with 12 bases in the middle. The complete variable domain, with remaining parts taken from reference TRBV9 and TRBJ1-2, reads DSGVTQTPKHLITATGQRVTLRCSPRSGDLSVYWYQQSLDQGLQFLIQYYNGEERAKGNILERFSAQQFPDLHSELNLSSLELGDSALYFCASSFGAGNYGYTFGSGTRLTVV.

In this sample, this clone turned up a few times. This CDR3 is CASSRTGDLTYEQYF. DNA for the CDR3: TGTGCCAGCAGCCGGACGGGAGATCTAACCTACGAGCAGTACTTC. V is TRBV4-2 and J is TRBJ2-7; D might be TRBD2 (6 bases). This CDR3 is built from 15 residues. Trimming took 4 bases from V and 2 from J, leaving 15 bases between them. Germline-derived CDR1 and CDR2 are LGHNA and YNFKEQ.

This sequence joins TRBV7-9 and TRBJ2-1; 9 bases match TRBD1. This CDR3 spans 17 amino acids. With 5 bases clipped from V and 9 bases from J, the junction kept 17 bases outside the gene matches. Germline V gene lookup returns CDR1 SEHNR and CDR2 FQNEAQ (reference sequence). The CDR3 nucleotides are TGTGCCAGCAGCCTACGATTTCCGGGACAGGGTCTATCTGAGCAGTTCTTC. Translation gives CASSLRFPGQGLSEQFF.

J is TRBJ1-2 and V is TRBV10-3; perhaps TRBD1 as D (6 bases). Trimming removed 3 bases from V and 3 bases from J, with 20 bases in between. CDR1 and CDR2 from the germline V gene are ENHRY and SYGVKD. The CDR3 runs 17 residues. This chain's CDR3 is CAISDPDRVMSYYGYTF. The DNA of the CDR3 is TGTGCCATCAGTGACCCGGACAGAGTTATGTCCTACTATGGCTACACCTTC.

The chain is built from TRBV25-1 and TRBJ2-3, with 7 nucleotides matching TRBD2. CDR1 and CDR2 (germline): MGHDK, SYGVNS. This CDR3 spans 17 amino acids. V trimming: 5 bases; J trimming: 5 bases; junction bases outside the gene matches: 16. CDR3 amino acids: CASSLSSGHLGEDTQYF. The CDR3 DNA reads TGTGCCAGCAGTCTATCTAGCGGACACCTAGGGGAAGATACGCAGTATTTT.

The chain links TRBV30 to TRBJ2-7, with TRBD1 as a possible D gene (5 bases). Germline assignment: CDR1 GTSNPN and CDR2 SVGIG (reference sequence). CDR3 length: 13 residues. V was shortened by 0 bases and J by 5 bases, with 11 bases between the two germline ends. The CDR3 DNA sequence: TGTGCCTGGAGTGTACAAGGGGTACACGAGCAGTACTTC. Its translation: CAWSVQGVHEQYF.

The chain couples TRBV5-1 to TRBJ2-1; TRBD2 agrees at 7 bases. The V and J ends lost 4 bases and 2 bases, in that order; junction bases with no gene match: 9. This CDR3 has 16 residues. Germline V lookup: CDR1 SGHRS, CDR2 YFSETQ. The CDR3 is CASSPRMTSTYNEQFF. CDR3 bases: TGCGCCAGCAGCCCGAGGATGACTAGCACCTACAATGAGCAGTTCTTC.

The V call is TRBV2, the J call TRBJ2-5; 11 bases match TRBD1. The CDR3 is 18 residues long. Losses at the gene ends were 6 bases for V and 1 base for J; bases not matched to a gene: 13. Per the germline V gene, CDR1 is SNHLY and CDR2 is FYNNEI. The CDR3 reads CASSRVKSGTGGQETQYF. CDR3 coding DNA: TGTGCCAGCAGCCGGGTCAAGAGCGGGACAGGGGGCCAAGAGACCCAGTACTTC.

The chain carries TRBV29-1 and TRBJ2-3, with D perhaps matching TRBD1 (6 bases). Germline assignment: CDR1 SQVTM and CDR2 ANQGSEA. The V and J ends lost 6 bases and 3 bases respectively, with 16 bases between them. The CDR3 totals 14 residues. CDR3 amino acids: CSVDSQKPTDTQYF. DNA of the CDR3: TGCAGCGTGGACAGTCAGAAACCTACAGATACGCAGTATTTT.

This clone was seen a handful of times. The chain joins TRBV29-1 to TRBJ1-2; maybe TRBD1 (6 bases). The ends were cut back, 7 bases at V and 3 bases at J, with 12 bases in the middle. The CDR3 totals 12 residues. Germline V CDR1 and CDR2: SQVTM, ANQGSEA. CDR3 sequence: CSENRDDYGYTF. The CDR3 DNA sequence: TGCAGCGAAAACAGGGATGACTATGGCTACACCTTC.

This clone was detected only a few times. Other nucleotide sequences from this sample produce the same CDR3. V gene TRBV28 combines with J gene TRBJ1-2; D not certain. This CDR3 has 12 amino acids. CDR1 is MDHEN and CDR2 is SYDVKM in the germline V gene. The V gene lost 2 bases and the J gene lost 4 bases, with 5 bases spanning the gap. The CDR3, as DNA: TGTGCCAGCAGTTTAGCCAGCTATGGCTACACCTTC. Amino acid sequence: CASSLASYGYTF.

The CDR3: CASSLDDSLPDGYTF. CDR3 nucleotides: TGTGCCAGCAGCCTAGACGACAGTTTACCAGACGGCTACACCTTC. The chain employs TRBV7-9 and TRBJ1-2; TRBD1 might be the D (5 bases). The CDR3 is made up of 15 amino acids. Trimming cost V 5 bases and J 8 bases, with 21 bases left between them. Per germline, CDR1 SEHNR and CDR2 FQNEAQ (reference sequence).

The chain couples TRBV7-8 to TRBJ1-1, with D tentatively TRBD1 (6 bases). V was cut by 4 bases and J by 10 bases, with 19 bases left in between. The CDR3 consists of 14 residues. The V gene's germline CDR1 is SGHVS and CDR2 FQNEAQ. The DNA of the CDR3 is TGTGCCAGCAGCTCGCCAGGGTCCCCCAGGGGAGCTTTCTTT. Translating gives CASSSPGSPRGAFF.

This chain joins TRBV28 and TRBJ1-4; 9 nucleotides agree with TRBD1. V lost 1 base and J lost 8; bases outside the gene matches: 8. Germline CDR1 is MDHEN and CDR2 is SYDVKM. The CDR3 is 16 amino acids. CDR3 sequence: CASSLLGNRGREKLFF. The CDR3 DNA reads as TGTGCCAGCAGTTTATTGGGTAACAGGGGGCGGGAAAAACTGTTTTTT.

In regard to this clone: This sample includes further DNA sequences coding for the same CDR3. The chain combines TRBV5-1 with TRBJ2-6; perhaps TRBD2 as D (5 bases). The germline V and J ends were trimmed by 8 bases and 0 bases, with 9 bases remaining between them. This CDR3 spans 14 amino acids. Per the germline V gene, CDR1 is SGHRS and CDR2 is YFSETQ. CDR3 in amino acids: CASSRGSGANVLTF. For the CDR3, the DNA is TGCGCCAGTAGCCGGGGCTCTGGGGCCAACGTCCTGACTTTC.

The V call is TRBV7-2, the J call TRBJ2-1; no firm D call. The CDR3 is 15 residues long. Trimming took 1 base from V and 6 from J, leaving 13 bases between them. The V gene's germline CDR1 is SGHTA and CDR2 FQGNSA. The CDR3 spells CASSLEVTNLNEQFF. The CDR3 DNA sequence: TGTGCCAGCAGCTTAGAGGTGACAAACCTCAATGAGCAGTTCTTC.

The count of this clone is one. The rearrangement links TRBV28 to TRBJ2-1; possibly TRBD1 for D (6 bases). The CDR3 is 15 amino acids. CDR1 is MDHEN, CDR2 SYDVKM, per germline. Trimming cost V 7 bases and J 4 bases, with 17 bases left between them. CDR3 protein: CASNSQGFSYNEQFF. CDR3 nucleotide sequence: TGTGCCAGCAACTCACAGGGTTTCTCTTACAATGAGCAGTTCTTC.

The chain's CDR3 is CASSLEHGEQFF. The DNA of the CDR3 is TGTGCCAGCAGCTTAGAACATGGCGAGCAGTTCTTC. V and J are TRBV11-3 and TRBJ2-1; D is unresolved. Germline assignment: CDR1 SGHNT and CDR2 YENEEA. V was clipped by 0 bases and J by 10 bases, with 7 bases between them. CDR3 length equals 12 residues.

V usage is TRBV28 and J usage is TRBJ2-7; TRBD1 agrees at 8 bases. V trimming: 6 bases; J trimming: 5 bases; junction bases outside the gene matches: 12. The CDR3 loop spans 15 amino acids. Germline values: CDR1 MDHEN, CDR2 SYDVKM. DNA for the CDR3: TGTGCCAGCAGGGACGGCGGGACAGGAGGCCACGAGCAGTACTTC. Its translation: CASRDGGTGGHEQYF. The full variable domain, rest sourced from reference TRBV28 and TRBJ2-7, is DVKVTQSSRYLVKRTGEKVFLECVQDMDHENMFWYRQDPGLGLRLIYFSYDVKMKEKGDIPEGYSVSREKKERFSLILESASTNQTSMYLCASRDGGTGGHEQYFGPGTRLTVT.

This clone is a singleton in its sample. The rearrangement joins TRBV30 to TRBJ2-3; tentatively, D is TRBD2 (5 bases). The CDR3 covers 13 residues. V dropped 8 bases and J dropped 2 bases, with 14 bases sitting between them. Germline lookup yields CDR1 GTSNPN and CDR2 SVGIG (reference sequence). CDR3 bases: TGTGCCCGGACTGACTCTCCCACAGATACGCAGTATTTT. Its protein is CARTDSPTDTQYF.